This T cell receptor beta chain was sequenced during a study of cytomegalovirus exposure and HLA in healthy donors. The CDR3 spans 15 residues. V shed 2 bases and J shed 2 bases, with 10 bases lying between them. From germline, CDR1 is KGHSH and CDR2 LQKENI. The PCR was carried out with 60 Vbeta primers and 13 Jbeta primers. Libraries were prepared by immunoSEQ multiplex PCR; TCRdb keeps only in-frame clonotypes and omits some of them. This table holds under 200,000 clones. Participants comprised healthy donors of bone marrow. The chain is built from TRBV18 and TRBJ2-1, with no clear D. This TCR came from a man aged 25-40 years in good health and CMV-seronegative. Sequenced input: PBMCs. CDR3 DNA sequence: TGTGCCAGCTCACCAAGCCAGGATACCTACAATGAGCAGTTCTTC. This translates into CASSPSQDTYNEQFF.